This T cell receptor beta chain was captured in a study of T-cell reconstitution after alpha-beta-depleted transplantation in children. Findings and limits, study-wide: When one year had passed after transplant, most T-cell counts and diversity came from newly produced T cells. There were reportedly several hundred expanded graft clones from which alpha-beta T cells came about two months after transplant. Some patients' high day-60 TCRbeta diversity was attributed to recipient cells surviving conditioning.

Construction of the TCRbeta library involved unique molecular identifiers. TCRdb redid the calling of the PCR reads with MiXCR, one entry per CDR3 protein. The data show 600,000 to 700,000 distinct CDR3 sequences, about an eighth seen once. The CDR3 sequence is 11 residues long. The V end lost 2 bases, the J end lost 7 bases, and 3 bases lay between the germline ends. Germline CDR1 reads LNHNV; CDR2 reads YYDKDF (reference sequence). This clonotype was found many times. Its cognate antigen is unknown. The chain couples TRBV15 to TRBJ2-1, with unresolved D. The clonotype was recovered from a girl aged 2 to 9 with congenital amegakaryocytic thrombocytopenia, due to receive a stem cell transplant. The starting material was PBMCs, obtained before TCRalphabeta/CD19-depleted stem cell transplant. CDR3 DNA sequence: TGTGCCACCAGCAGAACAAATGAGCAGTTCTTC. Amino acid sequence: CATSRTNEQFF.